This T cell receptor (beta chain) was sequenced for a study of blood T cell repertoires in COVID-19. About the study: From the United States, Italy and Spain came samples of acute and convalescent COVID-19. The analysed material was cDNA or gDNA that came from T cells, B-cell-depleted T cells, or PBMCs.

CDR3 size: 15 residues. Per germline, CDR1 SGHTA and CDR2 FQGTGA. V shed 5 bases, J shed 5 bases, and the junction held 5 bases outside the gene matches. Authors' processing steps: How many nucleated cells were present was estimated from reference gene primer amplification. Some clones are missing from TCRdb's copy, which holds only in-frame ones; the method was immunoSEQ multiplex PCR. V, J and clone size were drawn from that table, and D and trimming were deduced from the DNA. Here the sample spans about 270,000 clones, approximately 86% being singletons. One Seattle source followed patients from active infection through their disease course.

This chain uses TRBV7-3 with TRBJ2-3; the match to TRBD2 covers 12 bases. The sequenced material came from peripheral blood. The receptor was isolated from a woman aged 70-85 years with COVID-19, enrolled during active disease. The chain's CDR3 is CASSQRLAGVDTQYF. CDR3 bases: TGTGCCAGCAGCCAAAGACTAGCGGGGGTAGATACGCAGTATTTT.